This TCR beta chain was recovered during a study of T cells after yellow fever vaccination. General study results and limits: Post-booster repertoires contained most primary-vaccination clones again (about 95% CD4, approximately 86% CD8).

Only a few counts were recorded for this clonotype. Its antigen remains unknown. One junction end disagrees with the germline gene, perhaps due to a read error. Conversion of TCR transcripts into cDNA relied on 5'RACE template switching, which added a universal primer site and UMIs. Each CDR3 protein is one row after TCRdb ran MiXCR on the 5' RACE reads. The table shows 350,000 to 450,000 distinct CDR3 sequences, with 6.2% occurring only once. CDR1 and CDR2 (germline): LGHNA, YSLEER. This CDR3 spans 14 amino acids. The rearrangement uses TRBV4-3 and TRBJ2-3; D may be TRBD1 (6 bases). Sequencing used PBMCs, obtained 5 days after the yellow fever booster vaccination. The origin of this receptor is a man aged 30 to 39 who received the YFV17D yellow fever vaccine. This CDR3 reads CASSQDRGTNTQYF. In DNA, the CDR3 is TGCGCCAGCAGCCAAGACAGGGGCACAAATACGCAGTATTTT.